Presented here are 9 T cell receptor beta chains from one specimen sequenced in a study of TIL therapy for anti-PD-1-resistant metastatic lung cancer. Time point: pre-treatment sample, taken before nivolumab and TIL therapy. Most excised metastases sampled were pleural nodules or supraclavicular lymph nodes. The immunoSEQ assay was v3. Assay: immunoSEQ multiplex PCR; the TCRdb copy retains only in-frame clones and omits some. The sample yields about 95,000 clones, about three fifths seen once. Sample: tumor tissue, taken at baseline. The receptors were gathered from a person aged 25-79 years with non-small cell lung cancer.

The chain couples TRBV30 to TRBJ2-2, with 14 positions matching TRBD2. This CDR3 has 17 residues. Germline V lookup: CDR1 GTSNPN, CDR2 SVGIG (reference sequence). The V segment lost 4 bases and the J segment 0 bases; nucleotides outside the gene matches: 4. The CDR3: CAWTGLAGAPNTGELFF. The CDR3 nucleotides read TGTGCCTGGACGGGACTAGCGGGAGCCCCGAACACCGGGGAGCTGTTTTTT. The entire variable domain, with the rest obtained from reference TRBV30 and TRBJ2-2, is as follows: SQTIHQWPATLVQPVGSPLSLECTVEGTSNPNLYWYRQAAGRGLQLLFYSVGIGQISSEVPQNLSASRPQDRQFILSSKKLLLSDSGFYLCAWTGLAGAPNTGELFFGEGSRLTVL.

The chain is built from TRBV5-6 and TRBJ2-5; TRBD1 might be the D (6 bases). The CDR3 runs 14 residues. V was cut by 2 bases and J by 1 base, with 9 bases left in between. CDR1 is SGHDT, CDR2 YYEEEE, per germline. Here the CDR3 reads CASSFQQGQETQYF. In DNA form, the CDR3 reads TGTGCCAGCAGCTTTCAACAGGGCCAAGAGACCCAGTACTTC.

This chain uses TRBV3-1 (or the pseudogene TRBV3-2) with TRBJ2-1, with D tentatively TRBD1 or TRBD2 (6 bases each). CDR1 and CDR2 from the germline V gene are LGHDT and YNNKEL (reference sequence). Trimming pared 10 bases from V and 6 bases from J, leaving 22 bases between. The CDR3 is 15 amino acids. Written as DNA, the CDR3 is TGTGCCACCAGGCTAAAAGGGGGGCCGGGCAATGAGCAGTTCTTC. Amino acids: CATRLKGGPGNEQFF.

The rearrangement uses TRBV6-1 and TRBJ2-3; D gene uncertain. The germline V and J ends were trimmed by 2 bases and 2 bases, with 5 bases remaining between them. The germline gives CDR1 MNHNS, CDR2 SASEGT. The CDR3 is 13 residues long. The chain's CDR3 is CASSEWVTDTQYF. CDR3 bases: TGTGCCAGCAGTGAATGGGTCACAGATACGCAGTATTTT.

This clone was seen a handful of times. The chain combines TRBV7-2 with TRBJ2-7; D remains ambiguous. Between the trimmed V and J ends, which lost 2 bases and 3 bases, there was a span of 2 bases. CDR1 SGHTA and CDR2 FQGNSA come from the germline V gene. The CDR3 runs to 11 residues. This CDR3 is CASSLLYEQYF. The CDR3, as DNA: TGTGCCAGCAGCTTACTCTACGAGCAGTACTTC.

CDR3 region: CASSTPGQGPADTQYF. CDR3 coding DNA: TGTGCCAGTAGTACCCCGGGACAGGGGCCAGCAGATACGCAGTATTTT. V and J are TRBV19 and TRBJ2-3; TRBD1 matches 10 bases. The CDR3 covers 16 residues. The V gene end was trimmed by 4 bases and the J gene end by 4 bases; junction bases not matched to a gene: 8. The germline gives CDR1 LNHDA, CDR2 SQIVND (reference sequence). Full variable domain (missing parts from reference TRBV19 and TRBJ2-3): DGGITQSPKYLFRKEGQNVTLSCEQNLNHDAMYWYRQDPGQGLRLIYYSQIVNDFQKGDIAEGYSVSREKKESFPLTVTSAQKNPTAFYLCASSTPGQGPADTQYFGPGTRLTVL.

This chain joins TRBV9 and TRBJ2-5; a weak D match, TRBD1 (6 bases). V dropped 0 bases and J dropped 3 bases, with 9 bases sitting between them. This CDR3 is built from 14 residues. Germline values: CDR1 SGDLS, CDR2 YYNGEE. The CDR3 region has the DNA TGTGCCAGCAGCGTAGAAGCAGGGGAAGAGACCCAGTACTTC. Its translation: CASSVEAGEETQYF.

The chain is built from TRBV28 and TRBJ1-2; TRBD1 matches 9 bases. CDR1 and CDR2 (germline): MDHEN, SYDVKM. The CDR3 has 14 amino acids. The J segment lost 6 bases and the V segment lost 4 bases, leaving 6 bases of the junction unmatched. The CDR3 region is CASSSPGQGNGYTF. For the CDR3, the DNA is TGTGCCAGCAGTTCACCGGGACAGGGAAATGGCTACACCTTC.

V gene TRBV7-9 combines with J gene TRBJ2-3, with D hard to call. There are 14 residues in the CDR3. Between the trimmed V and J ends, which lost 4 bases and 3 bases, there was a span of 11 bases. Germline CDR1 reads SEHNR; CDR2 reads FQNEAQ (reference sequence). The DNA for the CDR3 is TGTGCCAGCAGCTCCCGTGTGGAGACAGATACGCAGTATTTT. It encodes CASSSRVETDTQYF.